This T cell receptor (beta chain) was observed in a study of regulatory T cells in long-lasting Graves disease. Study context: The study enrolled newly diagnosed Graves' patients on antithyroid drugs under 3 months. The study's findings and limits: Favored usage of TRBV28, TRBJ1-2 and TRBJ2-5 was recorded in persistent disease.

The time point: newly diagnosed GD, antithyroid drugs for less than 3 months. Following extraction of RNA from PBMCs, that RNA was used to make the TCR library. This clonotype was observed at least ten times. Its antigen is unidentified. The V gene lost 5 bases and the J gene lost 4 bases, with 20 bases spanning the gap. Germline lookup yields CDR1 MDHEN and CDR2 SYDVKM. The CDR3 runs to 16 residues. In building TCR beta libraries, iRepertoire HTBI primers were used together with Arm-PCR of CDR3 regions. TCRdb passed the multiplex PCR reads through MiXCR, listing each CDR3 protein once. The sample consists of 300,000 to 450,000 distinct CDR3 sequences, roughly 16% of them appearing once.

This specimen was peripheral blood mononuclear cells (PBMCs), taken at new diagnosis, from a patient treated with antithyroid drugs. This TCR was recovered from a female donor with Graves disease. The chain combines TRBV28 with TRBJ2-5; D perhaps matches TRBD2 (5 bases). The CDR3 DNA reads TGTGCCAGCAGTCCACGACTCATAACTAGTTCAGAGACCCAGTACTTC. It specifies CASSPRLITSSETQYF.